This T cell receptor beta chain was retrieved from a study of Tregs in tolerant kidney transplant recipients. Study-level findings and limits: Tregs expanded with activated donor B cells seemed most donor-specific. Some patients' samples used different primers over time, so nucleotide sequences weren't comparable.

Mixed chimerism was transient after nonmyeloablative marrow transplants from related graft donors. Unstimulated Tregs (CD4+CD25+CD127-) and CD4+CD25- non-Tregs were sorted from PBMCs. Germline V lookup: CDR1 SGHTA, CDR2 FQGTGA. There are 18 residues in the CDR3. The V and J ends lost 1 base and 5 bases, in that order; junction bases with no gene match: 12. On this clone: Antigen: not known.

Here immunoSEQ multiplex PCR was the method, and the copy in TCRdb shows in-frame clones only, minus some. The repertoire includes roughly 64,000 clones, approximately 89% of them detected once, and about 4% sits in the top ten. The V gene is TRBV7-3, the J gene TRBJ2-1; 9 nucleotides line up with TRBD2. Sequencing used CD4+ T cells from blood (PBMCs), obtained 6 months after the transplant. This TCR was sampled from a human patient who received a combined kidney and bone marrow transplant. Part of the T cells may come from the graft donor. The CDR3 DNA reads as TGTGCCAGCAGCTTAATAGATGTGTTTGCGGGAGGGAACAATGAGCAGTTCTTC. Its translation: CASSLIDVFAGGNNEQFF.